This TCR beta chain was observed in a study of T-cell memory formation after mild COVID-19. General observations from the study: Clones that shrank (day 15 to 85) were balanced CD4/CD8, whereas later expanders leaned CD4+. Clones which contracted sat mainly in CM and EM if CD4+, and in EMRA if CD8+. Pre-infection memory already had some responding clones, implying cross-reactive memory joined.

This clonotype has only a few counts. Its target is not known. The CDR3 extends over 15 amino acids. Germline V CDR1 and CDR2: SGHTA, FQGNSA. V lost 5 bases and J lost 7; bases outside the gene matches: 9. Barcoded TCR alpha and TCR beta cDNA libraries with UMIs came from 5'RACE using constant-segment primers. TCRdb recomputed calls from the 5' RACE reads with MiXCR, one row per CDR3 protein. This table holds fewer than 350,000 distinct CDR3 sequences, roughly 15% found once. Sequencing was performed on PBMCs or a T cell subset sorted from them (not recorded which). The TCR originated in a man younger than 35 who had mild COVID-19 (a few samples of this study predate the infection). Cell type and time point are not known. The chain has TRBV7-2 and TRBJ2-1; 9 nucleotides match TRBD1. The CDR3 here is CASSNYRGQRNEQFF. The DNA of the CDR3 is TGTGCCAGCAGCAACTACAGGGGGCAAAGGAATGAGCAGTTCTTC.